Detailed here is one T cell receptor (beta chain). Coverage ceases 3 residues before the CDR3 finishes, and the germline J gene fills in the end. The entry originates in a study of T cells in women clearing cervical HPV infection. Turning to the study itself: Only a few women had HLA typing results available.

Profiling relied on immunoSEQ multiplex PCR, and the TCRdb table lists in-frame clones only, not all of them. In all, the sample yields fewer than 50,000 clones. Germline CDR1 and CDR2: SGHTA and FQGTGA. The CDR3 is 14 amino acids. The V end lost 5 bases, the J end lost 2 bases, and 13 bases lay between the germline ends. The TCR sequence derives from a woman between 18 and 75 years old with a cervical HPV16 infection that either progressed to CIN3+ or cleared (not recorded which). The rearrangement joins TRBV7-3 to TRBJ2-7; tentatively, D is TRBD2 (6 bases). What was sequenced was blood buffy coat. CDR3 loop: CASSPLGGTYEQYF. The DNA read from the CDR3 is TGTGCCAGCAGCCCCTTAGGCGGGACCTACGAG.